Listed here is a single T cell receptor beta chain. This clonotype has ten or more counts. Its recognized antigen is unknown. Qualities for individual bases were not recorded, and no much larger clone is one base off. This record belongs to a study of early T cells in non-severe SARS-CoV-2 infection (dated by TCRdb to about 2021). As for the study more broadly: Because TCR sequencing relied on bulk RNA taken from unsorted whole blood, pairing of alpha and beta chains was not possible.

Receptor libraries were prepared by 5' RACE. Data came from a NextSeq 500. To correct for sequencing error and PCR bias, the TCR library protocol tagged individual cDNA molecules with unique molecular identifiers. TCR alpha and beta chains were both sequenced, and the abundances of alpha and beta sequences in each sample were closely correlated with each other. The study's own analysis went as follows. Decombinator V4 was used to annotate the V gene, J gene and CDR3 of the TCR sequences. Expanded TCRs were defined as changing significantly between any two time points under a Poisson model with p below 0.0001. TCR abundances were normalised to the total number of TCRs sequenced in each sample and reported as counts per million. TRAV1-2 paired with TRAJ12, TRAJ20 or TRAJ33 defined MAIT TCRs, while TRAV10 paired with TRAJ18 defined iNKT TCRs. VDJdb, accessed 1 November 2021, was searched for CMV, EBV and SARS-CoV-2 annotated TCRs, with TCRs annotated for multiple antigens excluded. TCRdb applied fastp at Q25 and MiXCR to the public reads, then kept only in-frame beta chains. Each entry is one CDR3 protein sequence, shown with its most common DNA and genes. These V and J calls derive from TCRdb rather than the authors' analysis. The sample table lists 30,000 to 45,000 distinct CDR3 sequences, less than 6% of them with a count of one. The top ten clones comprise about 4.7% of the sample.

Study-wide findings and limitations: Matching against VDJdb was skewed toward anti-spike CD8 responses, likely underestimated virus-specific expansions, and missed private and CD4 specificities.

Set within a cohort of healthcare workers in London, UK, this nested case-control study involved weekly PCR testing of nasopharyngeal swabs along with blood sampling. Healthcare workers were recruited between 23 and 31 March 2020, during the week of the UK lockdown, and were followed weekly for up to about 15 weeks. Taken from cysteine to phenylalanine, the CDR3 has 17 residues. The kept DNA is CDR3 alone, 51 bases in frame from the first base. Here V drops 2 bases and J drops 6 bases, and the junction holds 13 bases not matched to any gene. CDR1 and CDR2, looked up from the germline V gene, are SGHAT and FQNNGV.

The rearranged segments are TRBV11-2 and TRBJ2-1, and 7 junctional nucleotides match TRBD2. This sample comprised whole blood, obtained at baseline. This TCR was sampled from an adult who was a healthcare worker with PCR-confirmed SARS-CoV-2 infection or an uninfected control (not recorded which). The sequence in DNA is TGTGCCAGCAGCTTAAAGTTGGTGGCGGGAGTCCCCAATGAGCAGTTCTTC. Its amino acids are CASSLKLVAGVPNEQFF.